The entry below gives a single TCR beta chain sequence along with its context. Only one count was recorded for this clone. The antigen it recognizes is unknown. No base-level quality is on record; no much larger clone is a single base apart. This record belongs to a study of shared clonotypes between healthy human individuals (dated by TCRdb to the early 2020s). A note on the overall study: The cohort comprised two women and a few men aged 18 to 49 years. For each donor, CD4 naive and CD4 memory were each run on three plates, CD8 naive on two plates, and CD8 memory on one plate. To estimate repertoire size and how much clonotype sharing occurs between individuals, the study deeply sequenced the blood TCR repertoires of several healthy adults. To increase sequencing depth and limit assay-specific biases, different laboratories used diverse techniques to prepare libraries and sequence TCR repertoires. Leukapheresis yielded between about 0.85 and 10 billion PBMCs per donor. Paper-wide results and their limitations: About 5% of naive CD4, 3.5% of naive CD8, 2.3% of memory CD4, and around 0.42% of memory CD8 clonotypes were shared across several donors. The small number of donors limited the genetic and exposure-history diversity represented. Sampling was limited to blood, and TCR repertoires in tissue likely differ from TCR repertoires in blood. Estimated clonotype richness was generally larger for naive than for memory subsets. Higher generation probabilities were observed for clonotypes shared by all four sorted-subset donors than for non-shared clonotypes. Pairwise subsampling indicated that sequencing depth was expected to affect the degree of clonotype sharing among donors. Incomplete sequencing was indicated by rarefaction of sorted-subset datasets, despite the large sequencing depth.

CDR1 MDHEN and CDR2 SYDVKM are derived from the germline V gene. From cysteine to phenylalanine, the CDR3 is 16 amino acids long. The DNA shown is the 48-base CDR3, in frame from base 1. V lost 2 bases and J lost 4 bases, and the count of bases not matched to a germline gene is 11. TCR CDR3 regions were amplified from genomic DNA by multiplex PCR using the deep immunoSEQ assay. Extracted genomic DNA from each cell subset was spread evenly across all wells of several immunoSEQ 96-well plates, with each plate serving as a replicate. For sorted subsets, roughly 200 ng of genomic DNA, equivalent to some 33,000 T cell genomes, went into each replicate PCR. Purified libraries were measured with a Qubit 3.0 fluorometer, size-checked on a Bioanalyzer 2100, and measured again with the KAPA Library Quantification kit. Every immunoSEQ 96-well plate was sequenced on a dedicated single-read 150-cycle Illumina NextSeq 550 flow cell. Regarding the original processing steps: The immunoSEQ output contained only junctional sequences without quality scores, so filtering could not match that applied to full-length reads. To assign V/J genes and CDR3, sequences were annotated using PyIR, a Python wrapper for IgBLAST v1.9, with IMGT germline references. Any read was removed if the V/J assignment was weak (E-value above 1e-6), the CDR3 was missing, or the read contained stop codons, out-of-frame junctions, or ambiguous translated residues. V3J clonotypes were defined as sequences sharing the same inferred V gene, J gene, and CDR3 amino acid sequence. Percentage overlap between repertoires was calculated by dividing the number of shared unique clonotypes by the size of the smaller repertoire. Repertoire richness was assessed with RTK rarefaction, the Chao1 estimator, and Recon v2.1 estimates of unobserved clonotypes. For all TCRbeta clonotypes obtained by the gDNA method from a handful of donors, generation probabilities were computed with OLGA. The source is immuneACCESS, and TCRdb retained only in-frame sequences with V and J called. Part of the clones is not carried over; for the studies checked, unresolved V genes explain less than half of this, and the remainder is unexplained. The V and J calls and clone size are taken from that table; D and trimming were inferred from the DNA. The sample table contains around 1,000,000 clones; only one count was recorded for around 77% of them. The top ten clonotypes cover roughly 0.82% of the sample.

The donors were healthy, HIV-negative adults with no recently reported acute infections or vaccinations. Every donor was a Caucasian adult residing in Nashville, Tennessee, USA. CD4+ T cells were enriched through magnetic negative selection, after which naive cells were positively selected on CD45RA and the remaining negative fraction served as the memory subset. After blood collection by leukapheresis, PBMCs were isolated using Ficoll-Histopaque density gradient centrifugation and then cryopreserved in the vapor phase of liquid nitrogen. Analytical flow cytometry was used to check the purity and quantity of every magnetically sorted T cell population. From each sorted fraction, genomic DNA was isolated and quantified by UV absorbance on a Nanodrop 2000c.

The clonotype was recovered from a man aged 18-30 years in good health. Some clones in this sample may be carry-over from other donors' samples. Sequenced: memory CD4+ T cells from PBMCs. Reading the label with the study, this specimen's cell subset or site is: CD45RA-negative fraction. The rearrangement combines TRBV28 with TRBJ2-7; the junction holds 7 bases that match TRBD1. The CDR3 in this case is CASSLPRGRDLYEQYF. The bases read TGTGCCAGCAGTTTACCTAGGGGGCGCGACTTGTACGAGCAGTACTTC. Reference TRBV28 and TRBJ2-7 proteins supply the regions before and after the CDR3; the full variable domain is: DVKVTQSSRYLVKRTGEKVFLECVQDMDHENMFWYRQDPGLGLRLIYFSYDVKMKEKGDIPEGYSVSREKKERFSLILESASTNQTSMYLCASSLPRGRDLYEQYFGPGTRLTVT.